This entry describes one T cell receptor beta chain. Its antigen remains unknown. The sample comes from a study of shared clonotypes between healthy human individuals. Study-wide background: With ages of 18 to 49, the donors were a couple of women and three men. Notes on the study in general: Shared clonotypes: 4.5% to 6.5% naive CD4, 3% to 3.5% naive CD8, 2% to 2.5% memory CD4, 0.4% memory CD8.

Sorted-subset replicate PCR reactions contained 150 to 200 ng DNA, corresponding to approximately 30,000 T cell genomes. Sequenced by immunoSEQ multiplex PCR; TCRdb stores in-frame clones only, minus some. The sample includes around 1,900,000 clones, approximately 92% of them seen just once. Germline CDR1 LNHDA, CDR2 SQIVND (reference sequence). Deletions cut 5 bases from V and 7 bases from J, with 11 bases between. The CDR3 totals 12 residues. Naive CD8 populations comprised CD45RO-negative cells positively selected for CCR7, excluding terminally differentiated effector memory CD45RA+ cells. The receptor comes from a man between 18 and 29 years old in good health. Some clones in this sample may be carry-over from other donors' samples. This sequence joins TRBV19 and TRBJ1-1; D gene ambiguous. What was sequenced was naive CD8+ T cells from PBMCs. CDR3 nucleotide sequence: TGTGCCAGTAGTGCCCCTGGTAGTGAAGCTTTCTTT. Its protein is CASSAPGSEAFF.